This paragraph reports one T cell receptor beta chain. Its antigen is currently unknown. The CDR3 end falls 3 residues outside the read, so it is completed with the germline J gene. The source of the sample is a study of T cells in women clearing cervical HPV infection. All donors had a single incident cervical HPV16 infection, not prevalent. Trimming at V came to 0 bases and at J to 2 bases, leaving 4 bases not matched to a gene. Per the germline V gene, CDR1 is SGDLS and CDR2 is YYNGEE. The CDR3 length is 15 residues. Clones were read by immunoSEQ multiplex PCR, and TCRdb kept only the in-frame ones, dropping some. There are 14,000 or so clones in the sample, with around 20% held by the top ten. Regarding the study as a whole: Richness plus V gene abundances separated cases from controls with AUC about 0.8.

The chain carries TRBV9 and TRBJ1-2; 7 bases agree with TRBD1. Specimen: blood buffy coat. The receptor was isolated from a woman aged 18 to 75 with a cervical HPV16 infection that either progressed to CIN3+ or cleared (not recorded which). This CDR3 reads CASSVDRGLNYGYTF. The part of the CDR3 DNA that was read is TGTGCCAGCAGCGTAGACAGGGGTTTGAACTATGGC.